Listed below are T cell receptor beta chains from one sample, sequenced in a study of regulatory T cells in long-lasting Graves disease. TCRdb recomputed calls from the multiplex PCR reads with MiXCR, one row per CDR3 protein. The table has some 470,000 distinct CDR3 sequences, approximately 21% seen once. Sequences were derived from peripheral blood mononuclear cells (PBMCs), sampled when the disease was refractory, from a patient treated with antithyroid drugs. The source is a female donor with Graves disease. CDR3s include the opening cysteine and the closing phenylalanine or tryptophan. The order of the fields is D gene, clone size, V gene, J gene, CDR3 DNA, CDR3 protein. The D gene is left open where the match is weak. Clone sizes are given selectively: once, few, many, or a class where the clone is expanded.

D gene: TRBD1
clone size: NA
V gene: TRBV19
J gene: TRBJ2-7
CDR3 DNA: TGTGCCAGTAGGGGTTGGGACAGGCCCACCTACGAGCAGTACTTC
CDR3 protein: CASRGWDRPTYEQYF

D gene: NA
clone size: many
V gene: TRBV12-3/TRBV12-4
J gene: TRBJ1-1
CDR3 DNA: TGTGCCAGCAGTTTCTGGGGGACTGAAGCTTTCTTT
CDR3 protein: CASSFWGTEAFF

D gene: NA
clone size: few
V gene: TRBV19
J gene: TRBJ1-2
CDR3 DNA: TGTGCCAGTATACCCCAGGTTGGGAACTATGGCTACACCTTC
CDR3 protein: CASIPQVGNYGYTF

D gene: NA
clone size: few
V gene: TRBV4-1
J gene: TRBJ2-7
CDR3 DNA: TGCGCCAGCAGCCAAGAGGGGGCACTAGTGGACGAGCAGTACTTC
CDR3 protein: CASSQEGALVDEQYF

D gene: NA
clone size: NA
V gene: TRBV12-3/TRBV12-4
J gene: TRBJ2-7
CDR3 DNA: TGTGCCAGCAGCTATGAAGATAGGTACGAGCAGTACTTC
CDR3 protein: CASSYEDRYEQYF

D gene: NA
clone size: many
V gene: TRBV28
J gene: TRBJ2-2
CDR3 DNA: TGTGCCAGCAGAGGAGCTCCCGGGGAGCTGTTTTTT
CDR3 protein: CASRGAPGELFF

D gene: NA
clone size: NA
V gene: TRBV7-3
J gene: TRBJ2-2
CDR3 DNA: TGTGCCAGCAGCTCAACCGCCCGGGGGGAGCTGTTTTTT
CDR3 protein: CASSSTARGELFF

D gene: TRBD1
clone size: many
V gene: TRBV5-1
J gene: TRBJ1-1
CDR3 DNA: TGCGCCAGCAGCCCGAGTGGACAGGGGGAAGCTTTCTTT
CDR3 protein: CASSPSGQGEAFF

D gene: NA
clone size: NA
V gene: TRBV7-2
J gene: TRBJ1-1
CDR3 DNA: TGTGCCAGCAGCTTAATTGATGGCACTGAAGCTTTCTTT
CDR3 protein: CASSLIDGTEAFF

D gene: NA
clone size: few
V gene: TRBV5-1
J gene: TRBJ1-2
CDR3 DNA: TGCGCCAGCAGACCACGGGGTGGCGACTATGGCTACACCTTC
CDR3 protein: CASRPRGGDYGYTF

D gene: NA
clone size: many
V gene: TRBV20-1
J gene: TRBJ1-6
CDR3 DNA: TGCAGTGCTCGCCGGGACGCTTTCAATTCACCCCTCCACTTT
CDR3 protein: CSARRDAFNSPLHF

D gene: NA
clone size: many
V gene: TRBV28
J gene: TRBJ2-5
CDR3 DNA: TGTGCCAGCAGTTTATTAGCTAGCGAAGAGACCCAGTACTTC
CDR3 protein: CASSLLASEETQYF

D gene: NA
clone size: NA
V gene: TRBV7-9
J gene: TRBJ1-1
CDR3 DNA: TGTGCCAGCAGCTTCTATGACAGGAACGCTGAAGCTTTCTTT
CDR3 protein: CASSFYDRNAEAFF

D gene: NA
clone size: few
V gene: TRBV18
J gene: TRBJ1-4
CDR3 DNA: TGTGCCAGCTCACCACTTAAGGACCTGAATGAAAAACTGTTTTTT
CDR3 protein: CASSPLKDLNEKLFF

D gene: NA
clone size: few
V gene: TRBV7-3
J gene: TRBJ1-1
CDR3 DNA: TGTGCCAGCAGCTTTGGGCAGGGGAGGACTGAAGCTTTCTTT
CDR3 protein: CASSFGQGRTEAFF

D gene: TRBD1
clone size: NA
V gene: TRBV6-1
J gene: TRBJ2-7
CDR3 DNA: TGTGCCAGCACCCGGGACAGGGAGGGCGAGCAGTACTTC
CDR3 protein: CASTRDREGEQYF

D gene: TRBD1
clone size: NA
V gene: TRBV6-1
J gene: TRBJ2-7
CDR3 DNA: TGTGCCAGCAACGACAGGGGTAAAGAGCAGTACTTC
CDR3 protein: CASNDRGKEQYF

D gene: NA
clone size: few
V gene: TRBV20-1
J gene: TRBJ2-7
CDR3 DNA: TGCAGTCCTCGCGAGTCCTACGAGCAGTACTTC
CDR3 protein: CSPRESYEQYF

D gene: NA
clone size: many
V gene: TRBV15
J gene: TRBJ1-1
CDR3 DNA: TGTGCCACCTCCCAGAACACTGAAGCTTTCTTT
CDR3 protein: CATSQNTEAFF

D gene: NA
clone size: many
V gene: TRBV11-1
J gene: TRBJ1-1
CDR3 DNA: TGTGCCAGCAGCCTAAGCCCCAGATACACTGAAGCTTTCTTT
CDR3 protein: CASSLSPRYTEAFF

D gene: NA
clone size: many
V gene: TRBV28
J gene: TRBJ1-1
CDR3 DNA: TGTGCCAGCAGCCTCATAGGGGGGGGGCTTACTGAAGCTTTCTTT
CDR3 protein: CASSLIGGGLTEAFF

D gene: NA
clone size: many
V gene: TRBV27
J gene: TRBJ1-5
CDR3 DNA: TGTGCCAGCCGCCCCTCGGGGACTCAAGGGCAGCCCCAGCATTTT
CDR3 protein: CASRPSGTQGQPQHF

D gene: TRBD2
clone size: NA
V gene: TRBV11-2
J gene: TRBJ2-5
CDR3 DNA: TGTGCCAGCAGCTTGGATGGGACTAGCGGAGCGGAGACCCAGTACTTC
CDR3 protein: CASSLDGTSGAETQYF

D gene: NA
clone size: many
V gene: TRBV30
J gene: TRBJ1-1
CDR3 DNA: TGTGCCTGGAGTGTAAGTCGGGTGAACACTGAAGCTTTCTTT
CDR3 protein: CAWSVSRVNTEAFF

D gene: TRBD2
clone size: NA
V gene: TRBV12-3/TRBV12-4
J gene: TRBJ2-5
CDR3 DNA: TGTGCCGGCAGTTTAGGGCTAGCGGGAGGGTACCAGGAAGAGACCCAGTACTTC
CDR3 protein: CAGSLGLAGGYQEETQYF

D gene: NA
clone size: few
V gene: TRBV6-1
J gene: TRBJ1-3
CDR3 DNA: TGTGCCAGCGGAACCGCCGGGACACCTTCTGGAAACACCATATATTTT
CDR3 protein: CASGTAGTPSGNTIYF

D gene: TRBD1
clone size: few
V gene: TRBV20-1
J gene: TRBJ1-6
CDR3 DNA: TGCAGTGCTATTGGCAGGGGGCTAATACCCCTCCACTTT
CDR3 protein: CSAIGRGLIPLHF

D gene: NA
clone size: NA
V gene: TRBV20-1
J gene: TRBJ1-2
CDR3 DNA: TGCAGTGCTAGAGATCAGAGGAAGACACTTTATGGCTACACCTTC
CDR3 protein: CSARDQRKTLYGYTF

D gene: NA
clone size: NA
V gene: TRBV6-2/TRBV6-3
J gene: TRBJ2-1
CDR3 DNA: TGTGCCAGCAGCTCCGGGACAACATTAGGCAATGAGCAGTTCTTC
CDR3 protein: CASSSGTTLGNEQFF

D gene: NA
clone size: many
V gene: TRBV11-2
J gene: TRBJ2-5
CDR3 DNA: TGTGCCAGCAGCTTAGGAGGGGGGGGGGAGACCCAGTACTTC
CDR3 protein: CASSLGGGGETQYF

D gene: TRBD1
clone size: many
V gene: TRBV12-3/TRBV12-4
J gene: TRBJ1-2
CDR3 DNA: TGTGCCAGCAGTTTCTCCGAAGGACAGGGGGCTAATGGCTACACCTTC
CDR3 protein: CASSFSEGQGANGYTF

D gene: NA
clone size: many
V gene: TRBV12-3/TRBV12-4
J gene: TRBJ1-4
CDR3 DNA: TGTGCCAGCAGTTTTATGGGGAGCTGGGATGACCCCGGCGGAGGGCTGTTTTTT
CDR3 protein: CASSFMGSWDDPGGGLFF

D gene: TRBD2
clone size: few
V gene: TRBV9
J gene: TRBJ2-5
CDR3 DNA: TGTGCCAGCAGCGCAATACCGGGACTAGCGCGAGAGACCCAGTACTTC
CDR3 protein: CASSAIPGLARETQYF

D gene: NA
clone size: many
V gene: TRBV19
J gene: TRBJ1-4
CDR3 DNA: TGTGCCAGTAGTTTCCGCAGGGGATCGAGTGAAAAACTGTTTTTT
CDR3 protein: CASSFRRGSSEKLFF

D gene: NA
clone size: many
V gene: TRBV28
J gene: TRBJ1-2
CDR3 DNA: TGTGCCAGCAGTTTATCGCCCAGGCTGGATGGCTACACCTTC
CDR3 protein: CASSLSPRLDGYTF

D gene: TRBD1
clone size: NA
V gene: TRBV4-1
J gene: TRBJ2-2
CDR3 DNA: TGCGCCAGCAGCCTGACGACAGGGCCTAAGAACACCGGGGAGCTGTTTTTT
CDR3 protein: CASSLTTGPKNTGELFF

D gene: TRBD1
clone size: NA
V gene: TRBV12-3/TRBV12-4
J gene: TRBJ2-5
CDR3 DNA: TGTGCCAGCAGCGAAGGGGGACAGGGGCTTCAAGAGACCCAGTACTTC
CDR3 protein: CASSEGGQGLQETQYF

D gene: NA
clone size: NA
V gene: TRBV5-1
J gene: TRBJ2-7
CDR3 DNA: TGCGCCAGCAGCTGGGGACCGAGCTCCTACGAGCAGTACTTC
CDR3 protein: CASSWGPSSYEQYF

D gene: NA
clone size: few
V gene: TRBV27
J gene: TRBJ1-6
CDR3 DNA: TGTGCCAGCAGTTTTCCTAAGTCACCCCTCCACTTT
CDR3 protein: CASSFPKSPLHF